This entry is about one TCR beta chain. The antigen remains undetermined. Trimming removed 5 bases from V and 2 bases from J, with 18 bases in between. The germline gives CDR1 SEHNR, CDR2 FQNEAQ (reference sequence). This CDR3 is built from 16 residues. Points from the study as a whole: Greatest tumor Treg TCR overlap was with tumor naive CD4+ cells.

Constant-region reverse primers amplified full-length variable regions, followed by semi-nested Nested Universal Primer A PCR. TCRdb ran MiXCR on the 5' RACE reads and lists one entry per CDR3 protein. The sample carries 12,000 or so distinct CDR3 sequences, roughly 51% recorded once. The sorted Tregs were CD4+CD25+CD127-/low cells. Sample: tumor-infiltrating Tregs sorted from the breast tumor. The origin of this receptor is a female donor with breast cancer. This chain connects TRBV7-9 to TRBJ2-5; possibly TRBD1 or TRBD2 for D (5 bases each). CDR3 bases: TGTGCCAGCAGCCCAACACTAGACAGAATTCAAGAGACCCAGTACTTC. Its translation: CASSPTLDRIQETQYF.